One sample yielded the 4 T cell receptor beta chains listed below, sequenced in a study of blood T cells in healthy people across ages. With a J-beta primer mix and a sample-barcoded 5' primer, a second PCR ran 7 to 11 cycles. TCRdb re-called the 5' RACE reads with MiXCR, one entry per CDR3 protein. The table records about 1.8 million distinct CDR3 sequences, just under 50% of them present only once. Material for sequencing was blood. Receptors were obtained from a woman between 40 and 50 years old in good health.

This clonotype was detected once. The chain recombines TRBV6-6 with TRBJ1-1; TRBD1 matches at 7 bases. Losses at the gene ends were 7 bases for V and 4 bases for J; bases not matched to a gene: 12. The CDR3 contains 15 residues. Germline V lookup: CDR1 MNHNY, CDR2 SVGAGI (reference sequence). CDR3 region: CASTASTGLSTEAFF. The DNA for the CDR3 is TGTGCCAGCACCGCATCGACAGGGTTGAGCACTGAAGCTTTCTTT.

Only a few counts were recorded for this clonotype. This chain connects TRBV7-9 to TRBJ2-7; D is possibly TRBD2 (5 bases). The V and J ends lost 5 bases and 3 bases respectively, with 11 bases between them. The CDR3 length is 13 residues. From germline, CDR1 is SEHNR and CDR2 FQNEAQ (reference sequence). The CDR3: CASSPEGHYEQYF. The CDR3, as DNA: TGTGCCAGCAGCCCCGAGGGCCACTACGAGCAGTACTTC. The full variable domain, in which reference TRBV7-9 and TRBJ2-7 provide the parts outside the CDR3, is DTGVSQNPRHKITKRGQNVTFRCDPISEHNRLYWYRQTLGQGPEFLTYFQNEAQLEKSRLLSDRFSAERPKGSFSTLEIQRTEQGDSAMYLCASSPEGHYEQYFGPGTRLTVT.

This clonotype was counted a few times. For the CDR3, the DNA is TGCAGTGCGCGGACTAGCGGGGGGCCCTCGGTGGACGAGCAGTACTTC. Translation: CSARTSGGPSVDEQYF. This chain joins TRBV20-1 and TRBJ2-7, with 14 bases fitting TRBD2. The CDR3 spans 16 residues. V lost 6 bases, J lost 5 bases, and 12 bases stayed unmatched. Germline CDR1 DFQATT, CDR2 SNEGSKA (reference sequence).

The CDR3 region has the DNA TGCAGTGCTAGAGCTCTGACAAGGACAGCCTCGAATGAAAAACTGTTTTTT. Translation gives CSARALTRTASNEKLFF. The chain carries TRBV20-1 and TRBJ1-4; D possibly corresponds to TRBD1 (6 bases). In germline, CDR1 is DFQATT, CDR2 SNEGSKA (reference sequence). V was clipped by 1 base and J by 5 bases, with 20 bases between them. The CDR3 loop spans 17 amino acids.